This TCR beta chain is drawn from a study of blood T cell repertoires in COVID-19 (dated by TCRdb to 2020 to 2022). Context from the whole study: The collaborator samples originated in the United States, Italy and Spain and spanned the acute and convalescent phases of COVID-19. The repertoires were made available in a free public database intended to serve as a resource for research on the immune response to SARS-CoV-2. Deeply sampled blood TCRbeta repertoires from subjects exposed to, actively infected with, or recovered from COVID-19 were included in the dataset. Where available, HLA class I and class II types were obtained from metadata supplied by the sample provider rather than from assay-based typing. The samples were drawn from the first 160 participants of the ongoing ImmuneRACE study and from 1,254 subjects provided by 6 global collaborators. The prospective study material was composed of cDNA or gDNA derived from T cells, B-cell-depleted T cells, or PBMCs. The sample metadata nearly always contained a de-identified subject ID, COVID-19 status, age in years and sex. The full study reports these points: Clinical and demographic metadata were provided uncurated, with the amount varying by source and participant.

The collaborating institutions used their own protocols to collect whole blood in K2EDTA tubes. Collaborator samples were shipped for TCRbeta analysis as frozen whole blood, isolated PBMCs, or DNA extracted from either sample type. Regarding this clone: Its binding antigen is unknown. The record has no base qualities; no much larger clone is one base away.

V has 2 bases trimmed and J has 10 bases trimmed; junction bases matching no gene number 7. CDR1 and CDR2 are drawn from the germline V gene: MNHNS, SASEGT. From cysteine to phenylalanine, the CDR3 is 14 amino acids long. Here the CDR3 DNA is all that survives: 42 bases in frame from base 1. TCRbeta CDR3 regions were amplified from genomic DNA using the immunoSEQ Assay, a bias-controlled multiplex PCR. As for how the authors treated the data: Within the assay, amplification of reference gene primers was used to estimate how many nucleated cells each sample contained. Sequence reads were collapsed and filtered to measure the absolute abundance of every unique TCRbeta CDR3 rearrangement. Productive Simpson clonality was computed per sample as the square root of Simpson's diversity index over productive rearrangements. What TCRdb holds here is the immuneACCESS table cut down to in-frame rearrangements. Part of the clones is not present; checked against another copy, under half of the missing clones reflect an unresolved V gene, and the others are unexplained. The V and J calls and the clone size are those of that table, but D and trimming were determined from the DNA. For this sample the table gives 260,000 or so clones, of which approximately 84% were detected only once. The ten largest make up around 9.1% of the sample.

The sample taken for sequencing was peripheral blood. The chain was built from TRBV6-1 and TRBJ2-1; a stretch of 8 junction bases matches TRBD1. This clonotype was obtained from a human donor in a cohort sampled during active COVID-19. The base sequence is TGTGCCAGCAGTGAACAGACAGGGGTTACGGAGCAGTTCTTC. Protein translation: CASSEQTGVTEQFF.